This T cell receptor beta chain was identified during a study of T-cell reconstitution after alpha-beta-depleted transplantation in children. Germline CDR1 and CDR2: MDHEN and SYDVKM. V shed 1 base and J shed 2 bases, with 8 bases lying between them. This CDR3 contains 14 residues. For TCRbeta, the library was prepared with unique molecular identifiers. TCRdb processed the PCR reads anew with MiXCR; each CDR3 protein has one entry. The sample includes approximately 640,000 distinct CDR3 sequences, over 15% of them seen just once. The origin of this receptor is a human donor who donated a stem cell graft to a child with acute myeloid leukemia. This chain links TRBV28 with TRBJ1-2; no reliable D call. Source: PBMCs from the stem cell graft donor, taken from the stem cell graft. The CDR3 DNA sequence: TGTGCCAGCAGTTTATTGAGGGTGAACTATGGCTACACCTTC. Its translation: CASSLLRVNYGYTF.